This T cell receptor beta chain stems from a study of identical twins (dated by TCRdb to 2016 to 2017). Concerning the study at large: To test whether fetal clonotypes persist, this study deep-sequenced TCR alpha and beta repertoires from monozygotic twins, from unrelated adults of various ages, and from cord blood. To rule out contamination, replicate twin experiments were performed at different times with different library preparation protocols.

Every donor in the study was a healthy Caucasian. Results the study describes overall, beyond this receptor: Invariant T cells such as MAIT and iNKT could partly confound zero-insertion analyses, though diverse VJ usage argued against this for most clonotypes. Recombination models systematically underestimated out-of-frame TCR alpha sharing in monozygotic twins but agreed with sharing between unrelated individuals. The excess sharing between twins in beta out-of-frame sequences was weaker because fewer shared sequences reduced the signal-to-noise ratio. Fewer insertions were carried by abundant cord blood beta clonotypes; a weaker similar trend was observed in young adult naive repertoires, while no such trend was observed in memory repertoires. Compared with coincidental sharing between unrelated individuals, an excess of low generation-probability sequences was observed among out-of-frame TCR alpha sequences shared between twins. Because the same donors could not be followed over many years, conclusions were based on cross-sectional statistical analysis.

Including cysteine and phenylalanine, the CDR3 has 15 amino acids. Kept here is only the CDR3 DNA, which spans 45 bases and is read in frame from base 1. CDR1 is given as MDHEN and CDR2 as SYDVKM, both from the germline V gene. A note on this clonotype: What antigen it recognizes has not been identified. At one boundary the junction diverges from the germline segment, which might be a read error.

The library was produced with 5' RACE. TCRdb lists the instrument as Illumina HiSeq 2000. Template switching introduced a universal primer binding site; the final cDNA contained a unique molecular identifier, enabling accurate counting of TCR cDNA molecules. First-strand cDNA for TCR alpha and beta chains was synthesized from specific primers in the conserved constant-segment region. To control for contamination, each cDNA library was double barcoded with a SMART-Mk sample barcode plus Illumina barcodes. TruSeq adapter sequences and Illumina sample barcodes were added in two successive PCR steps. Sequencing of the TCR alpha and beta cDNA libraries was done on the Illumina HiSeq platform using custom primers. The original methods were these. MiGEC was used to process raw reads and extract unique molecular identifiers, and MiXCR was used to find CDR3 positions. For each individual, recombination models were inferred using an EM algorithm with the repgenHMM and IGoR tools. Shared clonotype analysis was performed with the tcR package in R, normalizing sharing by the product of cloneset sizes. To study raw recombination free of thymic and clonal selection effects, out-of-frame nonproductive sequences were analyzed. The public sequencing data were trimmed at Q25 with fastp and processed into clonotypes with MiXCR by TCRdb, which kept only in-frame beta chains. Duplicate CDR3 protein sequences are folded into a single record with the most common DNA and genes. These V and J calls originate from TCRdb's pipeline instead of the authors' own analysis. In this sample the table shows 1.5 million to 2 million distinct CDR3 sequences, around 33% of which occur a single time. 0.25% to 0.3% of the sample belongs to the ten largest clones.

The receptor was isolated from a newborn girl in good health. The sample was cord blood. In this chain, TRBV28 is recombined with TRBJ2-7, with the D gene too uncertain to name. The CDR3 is CASSPGPVSGHERYF. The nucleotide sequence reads TGTGCCAGCAGCCCCGGACCCGTCTCTGGGCACGAGCGGTACTTC. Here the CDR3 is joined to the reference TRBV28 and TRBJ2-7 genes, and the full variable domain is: DVKVTQSSRYLVKRTGEKVFLECVQDMDHENMFWYRQDPGLGLRLIYFSYDVKMKEKGDIPEGYSVSREKKERFSLILESASTNQTSMYLCASSPGPVSGHERYFGPGTRLTVT.